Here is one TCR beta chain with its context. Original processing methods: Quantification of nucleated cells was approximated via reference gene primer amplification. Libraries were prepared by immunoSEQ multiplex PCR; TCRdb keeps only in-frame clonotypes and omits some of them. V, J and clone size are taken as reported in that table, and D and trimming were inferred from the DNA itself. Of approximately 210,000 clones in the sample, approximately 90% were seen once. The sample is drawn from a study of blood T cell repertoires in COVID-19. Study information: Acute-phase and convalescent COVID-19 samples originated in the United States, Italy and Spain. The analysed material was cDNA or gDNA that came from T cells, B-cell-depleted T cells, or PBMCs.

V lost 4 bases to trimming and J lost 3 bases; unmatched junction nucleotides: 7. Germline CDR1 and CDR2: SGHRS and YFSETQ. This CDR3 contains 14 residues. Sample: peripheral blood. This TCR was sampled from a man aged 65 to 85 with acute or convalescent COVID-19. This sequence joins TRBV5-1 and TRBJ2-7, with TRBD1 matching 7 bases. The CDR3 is CASSPGQINYEQYF. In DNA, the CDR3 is TGCGCCAGCAGCCCGGGACAGATAAACTACGAGCAGTACTTC.